These 4 T cell receptor beta chains share one sample of origin, sequenced in a study of CD8 T cells in ankylosing spondylitis. TCRdb ran MiXCR on the 5' RACE reads and lists one entry per CDR3 protein. The repertoire holds about 200,000 distinct CDR3 sequences, with 9.5% to 15% as singletons. Sequencing was carried out using blood, either unsorted or a sorted T cell fraction (not recorded which). All receptors derive from a male donor with ankylosing spondylitis or in good health (not recorded which).

The chain carries TRBV14 and TRBJ2-1; the D gene could be TRBD1 or TRBD2 (6 bases each). The germline V gene encodes CDR1 SGHDN and CDR2 FVKESK. Trimming removed 0 bases at V and 4 bases at J, with 13 bases between. This CDR3 comprises 16 residues. CDR3 residues: CASSQEEGVPYNEQFF. The CDR3 coding sequence is TGTGCCAGCAGCCAAGAGGAGGGGGTCCCGTACAATGAGCAGTTCTTC.

This clonotype was found many times. This chain links TRBV4-2 with TRBJ2-3; 14 nucleotides agree with TRBD2. Germline CDR1 is LGHNA and CDR2 is YNFKEQ. V lost 4 bases to trimming and J lost 2 bases; unmatched junction nucleotides: 2. This CDR3 contains 16 residues. CDR3 loop: CASSPGLAGVTDTQYF. CDR3 nucleotide sequence: TGTGCCAGCAGCCCGGGACTAGCGGGGGTCACAGATACGCAGTATTTT.

This chain uses TRBV5-1 with TRBJ2-5, with a possible D match to TRBD2 (6 bases). Germline V gene lookup returns CDR1 SGHRS and CDR2 YFSETQ. The V end lost 4 bases, the J end lost 5 bases, and 15 bases lay between the germline ends. The CDR3 is made up of 14 amino acids. The CDR3 loop reads CASSPFGGTETQYF. The CDR3 bases are TGCGCCAGCAGCCCCTTCGGGGGTACCGAGACCCAGTACTTC.

This clonotype was picked up many times. The chain combines TRBV18 with TRBJ1-1; a weak D match, TRBD1 (5 bases). CDR1 and CDR2 from the germline V gene are KGHSH and LQKENI. V lost 0 bases and J 7 bases, leaving 15 bases between the germline ends. This CDR3 spans 15 amino acids. The CDR3 region is CASSPPGGSLDEAFF. CDR3 nucleotide sequence: TGTGCCAGCTCACCACCGGGGGGGAGTCTTGATGAAGCTTTCTTT.